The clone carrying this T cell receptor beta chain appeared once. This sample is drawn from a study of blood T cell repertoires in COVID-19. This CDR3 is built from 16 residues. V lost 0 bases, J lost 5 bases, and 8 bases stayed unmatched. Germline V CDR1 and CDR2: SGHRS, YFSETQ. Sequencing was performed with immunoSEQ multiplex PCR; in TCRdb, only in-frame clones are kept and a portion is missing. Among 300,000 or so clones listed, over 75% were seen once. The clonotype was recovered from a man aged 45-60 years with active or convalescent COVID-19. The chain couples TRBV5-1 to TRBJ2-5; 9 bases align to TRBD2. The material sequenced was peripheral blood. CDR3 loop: CASSLALAGAGETQYF. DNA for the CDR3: TGCGCCAGCAGCTTGGCCTTAGCGGGAGCTGGGGAGACCCAGTACTTC.